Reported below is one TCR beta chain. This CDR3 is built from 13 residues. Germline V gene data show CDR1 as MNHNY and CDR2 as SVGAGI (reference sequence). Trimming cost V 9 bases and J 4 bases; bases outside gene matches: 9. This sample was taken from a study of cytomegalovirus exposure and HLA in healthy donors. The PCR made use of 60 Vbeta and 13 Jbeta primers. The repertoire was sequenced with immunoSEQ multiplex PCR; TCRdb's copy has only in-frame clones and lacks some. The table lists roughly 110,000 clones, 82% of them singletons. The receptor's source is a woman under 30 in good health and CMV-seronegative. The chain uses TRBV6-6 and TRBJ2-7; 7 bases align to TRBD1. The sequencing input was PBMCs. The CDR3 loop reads CASTDRVGYEQYF. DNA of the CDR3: TGTGCCAGTACCGACAGGGTCGGTTACGAGCAGTACTTC.